Listed here are 22 T cell receptor beta chains from one sample, sequenced in a study of blood T cell repertoires in COVID-19. Produced via immunoSEQ multiplex PCR; TCRdb's table is partial and in-frame only. The sample comprises approximately 200,000 clones, roughly 80% of which are singletons, and under 15% rests with the top ten. The sample comprised peripheral blood. The source of these receptors is a woman aged 45 to 65 with acute or convalescent COVID-19.

This sequence joins TRBV11-3 and TRBJ2-5, with D possibly TRBD1 on 8 matching bases. This CDR3 spans 16 amino acids. V was clipped by 3 bases and J by 2 bases, with 16 bases between them. Germline-derived CDR1 and CDR2 are SGHNT and YENEEA. The DNA of the CDR3 is TGTGCCAGCAGCTTTGGACAGGGAGGGAGGCAAGAGACCCAGTACTTC. Its protein product is CASSFGQGGRQETQYF.

The CDR3 DNA is TGTGCCACCAGCAGTCCCGACAGGACCAATCAGCCCCAGCATTTT. It translates to CATSSPDRTNQPQHF. The V call is TRBV15, the J call TRBJ1-5, with D perhaps matching TRBD1 (6 bases). The germline CDR1 and CDR2 sequences are LNHNV and YYDKDF (reference sequence). V lost 3 bases and J lost 3, with 12 bases in between. This CDR3 is built from 15 residues.

V and J are TRBV11-2 and TRBJ2-7; TRBD1 matches 9 bases. CDR1 and CDR2 (germline): SGHAT, FQNNGV. This CDR3 has 16 residues. The V segment lost 2 bases and the J segment 5 bases; nucleotides outside the gene matches: 10. As DNA, the CDR3 is TGTGCCAGCAGCTTACCCTCCGGGACAGGGACAAACGAGCAGTACTTC. It codes for CASSLPSGTGTNEQYF. The full variable domain, completed using reference TRBV11-2 and TRBJ2-7, is EAGVAQSPRYKIIEKRQSVAFWCNPISGHATLYWYQQILGQGPKLLIQFQNNGVVDDSQLPKDRFSAERLKGVDSTLKIQPAKLEDSAVYLCASSLPSGTGTNEQYFGPGTRLTVT.

This clone has just a few counts. The J gene is TRBJ1-2, the V gene TRBV3-1 (or the pseudogene TRBV3-2); maybe TRBD1 (5 bases). CDR1 LGHDT and CDR2 YNNKEL come from the germline V gene (reference sequence). The V end was cut by 3 bases, the J end by 5 bases, with 10 bases between. CDR3 length equals 13 residues. The DNA of the CDR3 is TGTGCCAGCAGCCATCCCCAGGGTTATGGCTACACCTTC. It yields the protein CASSHPQGYGYTF.

The rearrangement joins TRBV20-1 to TRBJ1-1; D is unclear. CDR1 DFQATT and CDR2 SNEGSKA come from the germline V gene (reference sequence). The CDR3 covers 10 residues. The germline V and J ends were trimmed by 6 bases and 8 bases, with 10 bases remaining between them. The CDR3 DNA is TGCAGTGCCACGCAGTACGAAGCTTTCTTT. It yields the protein CSATQYEAFF.

The rearrangement links TRBV7-2 to TRBJ1-2; no reliable D call. V lost 4 bases and J 0 bases, leaving 12 bases between the germline ends. The length of the CDR3 is 15 residues. Germline lookup yields CDR1 SGHTA and CDR2 FQGNSA. This CDR3 is CASSSPSSANYGYTF. CDR3 in DNA: TGTGCCAGCAGCTCACCCAGTTCAGCTAACTATGGCTACACCTTC.

The chain employs TRBV15 and TRBJ1-6; perhaps TRBD1 as D (6 bases). The CDR3 consists of 14 residues. The germline V gene has CDR1 LNHNV and CDR2 YYDKDF (reference sequence). Trimming pared 5 bases from V and 8 bases from J, leaving 13 bases between. The CDR3 sequence is CATSPRGEYSPLHF. The CDR3 region has the DNA TGTGCCACCAGCCCCAGGGGAGAGTATTCACCCCTCCACTTT.

The rearrangement links TRBV6-6 to TRBJ1-4, with 7 bases identical to TRBD1. The junction had 9 bases not matched to a gene; V was cut back by 5 bases and J by 6 bases. Germline CDR1 MNHNY, CDR2 SVGAGI (reference sequence). This CDR3 has 15 amino acids. This CDR3 is CASSIDREVDEKLFF. The DNA for the CDR3 is TGTGCCAGCAGTATTGACAGGGAAGTTGATGAAAAACTGTTTTTT.

This clone was recorded a few times. This chain's CDR3 is CASSYSGGGGYEQYF. The DNA of the CDR3 is TGTGCCAGCAGTTACTCTGGGGGAGGGGGATACGAGCAGTACTTC. V gene TRBV6-5 combines with J gene TRBJ2-7; maybe TRBD2 (7 bases). Trimming left V 0 bases short and J 4 bases short, with 13 bases between. Germline CDR1 and CDR2: MNHEY and SVGAGI. The CDR3 consists of 15 residues.

The chain joins TRBV30 to TRBJ2-2; no clear D gene. The germline V gene encodes CDR1 GTSNPN and CDR2 SVGIG (reference sequence). V was trimmed by 5 bases and J by 4 bases, leaving 14 bases between them. This CDR3 spans 14 amino acids. In nucleotides, the CDR3 is TGTGCCTGGCAACAGCTCTTTCTCACCGGGGAGCTGTTTTTT. Translating it yields CAWQQLFLTGELFF.

The chain combines TRBV7-9 with TRBJ2-1; no definite D call. Per germline, CDR1 SEHNR and CDR2 FQNEAQ (reference sequence). The V end lost 1 base, the J end lost 7 bases, and 17 bases lay between the germline ends. The CDR3 consists of 16 residues. CDR3: CASSLGASQEKNEQFF. CDR3 coding DNA: TGTGCCAGCAGCTTAGGGGCGAGTCAAGAAAAGAATGAGCAGTTCTTC.

V and J are TRBV19 and TRBJ2-2, with D tentatively TRBD2 (5 bases). Germline loops: CDR1 LNHDA, CDR2 SQIVND (reference sequence). The V and J ends lost 3 bases and 2 bases respectively, with 10 bases between them. The CDR3 has 15 residues. CDR3 sequence reads: CASSMVSGNTGELFF. The CDR3 coding sequence is TGTGCCAGTAGTATGGTTTCGGGAAACACCGGGGAGCTGTTTTTT.

V is TRBV5-1 and J is TRBJ2-7, with 11 bases fitting TRBD1. In germline, CDR1 is SGHRS, CDR2 YFSETQ. V lost 4 bases, J lost 4 bases, and 10 bases stayed unmatched. CDR3 length equals 16 residues. Written as DNA, the CDR3 is TGCGCCAGCAGCATCAGTTCCGGGACAGGGGGATACGAGCAGTACTTC. Protein product: CASSISSGTGGYEQYF.

The CDR3 loop is CALGARDTQYF. In DNA, the CDR3 is TGTGCCTTGGGGGCGAGGGATACGCAGTATTTT. The rearrangement links TRBV30 to TRBJ2-3, with D maybe TRBD1 (6 bases). Trimming cost V 7 bases and J 6 bases, with 11 bases left between them. Germline V lookup: CDR1 GTSNPN, CDR2 SVGIG (reference sequence). This CDR3 region has 11 residues.

V is TRBV28 and J is TRBJ2-3; 12 bases match TRBD2. Trimming cost V 9 bases and J 4 bases; bases outside gene matches: 8. Germline CDR1 reads MDHEN; CDR2 reads SYDVKM. This CDR3 is 15 amino acids long. CDR3 sequence reads: CASNLAGGLSDTQYF. CDR3 DNA sequence: TGTGCCAGTAATCTAGCGGGGGGGCTCTCAGATACGCAGTATTTT.

This chain links TRBV20-1 with TRBJ1-5; 10 bases map to TRBD1. Germline trimming cut 3 bases from V and 3 bases from J; bases unmatched to any gene: 8. Germline loops: CDR1 DFQATT, CDR2 SNEGSKA (reference sequence). The CDR3 loop spans 16 amino acids. The CDR3 sequence is CSASRTGGYDNQPQHF. DNA of the CDR3: TGCAGTGCTAGTAGGACAGGGGGATATGACAATCAGCCCCAGCATTTT.

The chain combines TRBV5-1 with TRBJ2-4; 10 bases fit TRBD2. In germline, CDR1 is SGHRS, CDR2 YFSETQ. Trimming at V came to 1 base and at J to 2 bases, leaving 3 bases not matched to a gene. This CDR3 spans 16 amino acids. The DNA for the CDR3 is TGCGCCAGCAGCTTGCTAGCGGGAGAGCCCAAAAACATTCAGTACTTC. Translating gives CASSLLAGEPKNIQYF.

The chain joins TRBV6-5 to TRBJ1-1; perhaps TRBD1 as D (5 bases). The CDR3 covers 14 residues. Germline V CDR1 and CDR2: MNHEY, SVGAGI. Trimming stripped 5 bases from V and 6 bases from J, with 16 bases between. CDR3 in amino acids: CASSSRGGRAEAFF. CDR3 nucleotide sequence: TGTGCCAGCAGTAGCCGGGGGGGGAGGGCTGAAGCTTTCTTT.

The chain recombines TRBV19 with TRBJ2-1; a weak D match, TRBD2 (6 bases). CDR1 LNHDA and CDR2 SQIVND come from the germline V gene (reference sequence). The V and J ends lost 5 bases and 4 bases respectively, with 15 bases between them. This CDR3 contains 15 residues. The CDR3, as DNA: TGTGCCAGTAGTCGGTCAGGAGGGCTATACAATGAGCAGTTCTTC. It specifies CASSRSGGLYNEQFF. Full variable domain (remainder filled in from reference TRBV19 and TRBJ2-1): DGGITQSPKYLFRKEGQNVTLSCEQNLNHDAMYWYRQDPGQGLRLIYYSQIVNDFQKGDIAEGYSVSREKKESFPLTVTSAQKNPTAFYLCASSRSGGLYNEQFFGPGTRLTVL.

This chain connects TRBV27 to TRBJ1-2; D gene uncertain. The germline V gene encodes CDR1 MNHEY and CDR2 SMNVEV (reference sequence). The CDR3 has 15 residues. Trimming pared 1 base from V and 8 bases from J, leaving 17 bases between. The CDR3 DNA sequence: TGTGCCAGCAGTTTATTGGCCAGCGGGGTAAACGGCTACACCTTC. It encodes CASSLLASGVNGYTF.

The CDR3 DNA reads TGCGCCAGCAGCCGAAAAAGGCAGAGCGCCTACGAGCAGTACTTC. It specifies CASSRKRQSAYEQYF. The chain is built from TRBV5-1 and TRBJ2-7; no clear D. CDR1 is SGHRS, CDR2 YFSETQ, per germline. The CDR3 runs to 15 residues. V was cut by 4 bases and J by 2 bases, with 16 bases left in between.

This chain joins TRBV30 and TRBJ1-3, with TRBD1 as a possible D gene (5 bases). V was pared by 2 bases and J by 1 base, with 21 bases between. The CDR3 sequence is 18 residues long. Germline assignment: CDR1 GTSNPN and CDR2 SVGIG (reference sequence). CDR3 DNA: TGTGCCTGGAGTCCACTCCAAGGGGCTCCGCTTTCTGGAAACACCATATATTTT. Its translation is CAWSPLQGAPLSGNTIYF.